The following is a T cell receptor (beta chain) sequence with its context. Germline V gene sequence: CDR1 LNHDA, CDR2 SQIVND (reference sequence). Trimming removed 8 bases at V and 6 bases at J, with 19 bases between. CDR3 length: 14 residues. The sample comes from a study of blood T cell repertoires in COVID-19. Across the study: Specimens from acute and convalescent COVID-19 originated in the United States, Italy and Spain.

Only in-frame clones appear in the TCRdb table, and some are missing; sequencing was by immunoSEQ multiplex PCR. The sample includes a few hundred thousand clones, around 90% seen only once; the top ten take around 18%. This chain uses TRBV19 with TRBJ1-1, with D tentatively TRBD1 (5 bases). What was sequenced was PBMCs or T cells enriched from blood (not recorded which). This sequence originates from a woman in her thirties who had recovered from COVID-19. CDR3: CASRFNVGVSEAFF. In DNA form, the CDR3 reads TGTGCCAGTCGTTTCAATGTAGGGGTATCTGAAGCTTTCTTT. Drawing the rest from reference TRBV19 and TRBJ1-1, the complete variable domain is DGGITQSPKYLFRKEGQNVTLSCEQNLNHDAMYWYRQDPGQGLRLIYYSQIVNDFQKGDIAEGYSVSREKKESFPLTVTSAQKNPTAFYLCASRFNVGVSEAFFGQGTRLTVV.